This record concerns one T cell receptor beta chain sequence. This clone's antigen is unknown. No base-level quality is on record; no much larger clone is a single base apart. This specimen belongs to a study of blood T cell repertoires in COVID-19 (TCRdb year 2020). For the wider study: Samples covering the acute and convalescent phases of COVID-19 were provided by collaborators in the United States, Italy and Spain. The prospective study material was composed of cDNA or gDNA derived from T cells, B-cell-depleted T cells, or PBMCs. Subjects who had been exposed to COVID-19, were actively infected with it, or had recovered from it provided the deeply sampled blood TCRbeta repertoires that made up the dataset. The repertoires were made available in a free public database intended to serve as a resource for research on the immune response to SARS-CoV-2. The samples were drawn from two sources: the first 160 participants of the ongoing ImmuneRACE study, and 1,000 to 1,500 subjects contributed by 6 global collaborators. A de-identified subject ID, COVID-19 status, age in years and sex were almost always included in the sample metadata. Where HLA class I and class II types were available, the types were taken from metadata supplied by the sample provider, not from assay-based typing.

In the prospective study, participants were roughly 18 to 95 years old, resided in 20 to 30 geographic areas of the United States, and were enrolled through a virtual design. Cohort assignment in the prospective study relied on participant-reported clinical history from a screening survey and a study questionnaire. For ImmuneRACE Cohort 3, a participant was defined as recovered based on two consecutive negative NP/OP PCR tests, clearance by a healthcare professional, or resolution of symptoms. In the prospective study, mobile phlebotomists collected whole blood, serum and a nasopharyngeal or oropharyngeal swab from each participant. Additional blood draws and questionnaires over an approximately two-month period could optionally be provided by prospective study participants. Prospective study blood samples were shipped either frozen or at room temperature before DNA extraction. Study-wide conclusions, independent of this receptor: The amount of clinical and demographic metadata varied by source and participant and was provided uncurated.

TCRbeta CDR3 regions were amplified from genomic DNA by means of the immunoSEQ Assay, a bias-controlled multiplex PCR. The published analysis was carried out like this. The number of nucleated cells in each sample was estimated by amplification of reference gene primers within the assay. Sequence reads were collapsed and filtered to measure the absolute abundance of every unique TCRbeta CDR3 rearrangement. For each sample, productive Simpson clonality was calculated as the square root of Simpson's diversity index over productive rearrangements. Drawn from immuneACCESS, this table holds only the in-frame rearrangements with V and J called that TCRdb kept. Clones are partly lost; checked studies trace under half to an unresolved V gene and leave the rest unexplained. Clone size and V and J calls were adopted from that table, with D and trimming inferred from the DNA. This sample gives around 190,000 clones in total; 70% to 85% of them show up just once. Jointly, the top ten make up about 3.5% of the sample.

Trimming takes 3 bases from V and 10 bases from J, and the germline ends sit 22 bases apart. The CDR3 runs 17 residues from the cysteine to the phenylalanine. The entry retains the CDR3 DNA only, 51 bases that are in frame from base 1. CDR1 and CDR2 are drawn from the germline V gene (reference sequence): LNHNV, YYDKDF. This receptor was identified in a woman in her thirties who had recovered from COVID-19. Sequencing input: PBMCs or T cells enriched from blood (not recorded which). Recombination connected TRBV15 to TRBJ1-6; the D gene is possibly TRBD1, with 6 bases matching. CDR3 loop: CATSRLRQDPSSSPLHF. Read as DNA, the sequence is TGTGCCACCAGCAGGCTCAGACAGGACCCTTCTTCGTCACCCCTCCACTTT.